This TCR beta chain was documented in a study of T cells in Graves' hyperthyroidism and ophthalmopathy. The source material, RNA transcripts, was used to amplify TCR beta CDR3 regions. With the HTBI primer set, the TCR CDR3 went through a first round of RT-PCR. Each CDR3 protein gets one entry after TCRdb re-called the multiplex PCR reads with MiXCR. This table holds about 340,000 distinct CDR3 sequences, 20% to 25% found once. The table lists this clonotype with a few counts. This CDR3 is built from 15 residues. V lost 7 bases, J lost 3 bases, and 9 bases stayed unmatched. Looked up from germline, CDR1 is LNHDA and CDR2 is SQIVND (reference sequence).

The sequenced sample consisted of blood. This clonotype originated in a woman aged 50 to 60 with Graves' hyperthyroidism. V is TRBV19 and J is TRBJ1-2; 9 bases line up with TRBD1. The CDR3 DNA follows: TGTGCCAGTACCACAGGGGGCGCTTTCCACTATGGCTACACCTTC. As protein: CASTTGGAFHYGYTF.